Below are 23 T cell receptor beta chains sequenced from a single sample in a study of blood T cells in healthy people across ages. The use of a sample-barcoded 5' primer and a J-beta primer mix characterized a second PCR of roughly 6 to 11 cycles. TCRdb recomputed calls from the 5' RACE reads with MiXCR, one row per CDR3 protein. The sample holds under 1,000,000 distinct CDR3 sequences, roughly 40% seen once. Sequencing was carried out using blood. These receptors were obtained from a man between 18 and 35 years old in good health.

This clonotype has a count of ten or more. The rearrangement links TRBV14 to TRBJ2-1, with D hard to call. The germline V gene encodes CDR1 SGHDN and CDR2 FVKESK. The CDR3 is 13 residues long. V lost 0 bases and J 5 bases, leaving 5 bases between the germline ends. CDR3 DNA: TGTGCCAGCAGCCAAGAACTGAACAATGAGCAGTTCTTC. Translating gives CASSQELNNEQFF.

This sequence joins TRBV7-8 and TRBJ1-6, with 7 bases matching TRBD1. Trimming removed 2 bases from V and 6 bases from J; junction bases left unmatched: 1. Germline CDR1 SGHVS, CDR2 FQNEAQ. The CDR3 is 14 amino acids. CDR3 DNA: TGTGCCAGCAGCTTACGGGACAGTAATTCACCCCTCCACTTT. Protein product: CASSLRDSNSPLHF.

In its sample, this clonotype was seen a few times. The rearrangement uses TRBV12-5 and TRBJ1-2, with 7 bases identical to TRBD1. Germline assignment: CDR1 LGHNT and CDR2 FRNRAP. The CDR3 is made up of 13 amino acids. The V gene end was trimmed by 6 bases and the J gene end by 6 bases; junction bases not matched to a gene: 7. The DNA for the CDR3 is TGTGCTAGTGGCCTCGGGACAGTTGATGGCTACACCTTC. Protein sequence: CASGLGTVDGYTF.

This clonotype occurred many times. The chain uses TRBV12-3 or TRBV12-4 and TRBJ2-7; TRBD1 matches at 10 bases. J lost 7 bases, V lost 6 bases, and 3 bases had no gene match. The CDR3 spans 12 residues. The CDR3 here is CASSWGQGEQYF. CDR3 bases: TGTGCCAGCAGCTGGGGACAGGGGGAGCAGTACTTC.

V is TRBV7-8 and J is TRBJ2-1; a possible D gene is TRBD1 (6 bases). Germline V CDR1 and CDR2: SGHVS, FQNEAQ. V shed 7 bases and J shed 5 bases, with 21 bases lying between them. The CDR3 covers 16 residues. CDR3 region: CASTSIGTLGNNEQFF. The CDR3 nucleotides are TGTGCCAGCACCTCCATCGGGACACTGGGGAACAATGAGCAGTTCTTC.

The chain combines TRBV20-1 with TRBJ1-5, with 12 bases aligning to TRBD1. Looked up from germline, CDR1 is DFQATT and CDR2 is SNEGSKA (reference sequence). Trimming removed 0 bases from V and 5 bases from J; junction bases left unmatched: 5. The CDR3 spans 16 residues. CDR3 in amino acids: CSARDLGQGADQPQHF. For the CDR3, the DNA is TGCAGTGCTAGAGATCTGGGACAGGGGGCTGATCAGCCCCAGCATTTT.

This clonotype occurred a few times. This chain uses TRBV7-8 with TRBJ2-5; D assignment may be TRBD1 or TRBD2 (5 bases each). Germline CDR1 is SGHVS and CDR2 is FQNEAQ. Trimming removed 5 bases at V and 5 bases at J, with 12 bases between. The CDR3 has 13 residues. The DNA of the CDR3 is TGTGCCAGCAGCATCGGGGCTCGCGAGACCCAGTACTTC. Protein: CASSIGARETQYF. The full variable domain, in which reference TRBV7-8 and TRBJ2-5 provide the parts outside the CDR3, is GAGVSQSPRYKVAKRGQDVALRCDPISGHVSLFWYQQALGQGPEFLTYFQNEAQLDKSGLPSDRFFAERPEGSVSTLKIQRTQQEDSAVYLCASSIGARETQYFGPGTRLLVL.

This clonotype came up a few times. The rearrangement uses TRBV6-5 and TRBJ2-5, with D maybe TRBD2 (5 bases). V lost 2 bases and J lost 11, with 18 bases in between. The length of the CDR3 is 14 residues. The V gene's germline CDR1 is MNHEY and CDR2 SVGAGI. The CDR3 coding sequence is TGTGCCAGCAGTTACCTGTCCGAGGGCAATGAGCAGTACTTC. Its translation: CASSYLSEGNEQYF.

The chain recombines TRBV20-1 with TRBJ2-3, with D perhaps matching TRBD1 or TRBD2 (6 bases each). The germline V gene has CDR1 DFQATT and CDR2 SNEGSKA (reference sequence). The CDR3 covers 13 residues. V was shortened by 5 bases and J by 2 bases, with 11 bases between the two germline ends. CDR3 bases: TGCAGTGCTGTCAGGGGACTCACAGATACGCAGTATTTT. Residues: CSAVRGLTDTQYF.

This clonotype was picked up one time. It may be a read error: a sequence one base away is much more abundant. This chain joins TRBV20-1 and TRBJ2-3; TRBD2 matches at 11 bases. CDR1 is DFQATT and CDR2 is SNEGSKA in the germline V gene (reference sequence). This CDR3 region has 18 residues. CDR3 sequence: CSARRELAGGPLTDAQYF. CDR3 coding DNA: TGCAGTGCTAGACGCGAGCTAGCGGGGGGCCCCCTCACAGATGCGCAGTATTTT.

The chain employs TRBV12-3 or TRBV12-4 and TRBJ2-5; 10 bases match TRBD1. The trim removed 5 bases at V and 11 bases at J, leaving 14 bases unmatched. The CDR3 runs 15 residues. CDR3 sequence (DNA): TGTGCCAGCAGTCCACGGGACAGGGGAAGTAATGAGCAGTACTTC. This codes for CASSPRDRGSNEQYF.

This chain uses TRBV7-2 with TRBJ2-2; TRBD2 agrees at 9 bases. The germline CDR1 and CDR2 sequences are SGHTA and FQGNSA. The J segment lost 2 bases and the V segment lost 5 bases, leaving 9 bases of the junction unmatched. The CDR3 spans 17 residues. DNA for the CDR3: TGTGCCAGCAGCACCCAGGGACTAGCCGTCAACACCGGGGAGCTGTTTTTT. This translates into CASSTQGLAVNTGELFF. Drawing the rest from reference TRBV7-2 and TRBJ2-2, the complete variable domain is GAGVSQSPSNKVTEKGKDVELRCDPISGHTALYWYRQSLGQGLEFLIYFQGNSAPDKSGLPSDRFSAERTGGSVSTLTIQRTQQEDSAVYLCASSTQGLAVNTGELFFGEGSRLTVL.

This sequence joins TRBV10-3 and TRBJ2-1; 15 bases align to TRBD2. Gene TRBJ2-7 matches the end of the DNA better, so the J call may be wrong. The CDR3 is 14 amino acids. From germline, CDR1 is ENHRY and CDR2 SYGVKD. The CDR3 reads CAISGGLAGGEQYF. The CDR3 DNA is TGTGCCATCAGTGGGGGACTAGCGGGAGGCGAGCAGTACTTC.

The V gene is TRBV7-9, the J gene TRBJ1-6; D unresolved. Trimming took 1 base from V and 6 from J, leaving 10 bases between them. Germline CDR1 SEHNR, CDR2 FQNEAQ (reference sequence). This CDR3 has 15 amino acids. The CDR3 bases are TGTGCCAGCAGCTTAGGGGATCTGGGTAATTCACCCCTCCACTTT. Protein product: CASSLGDLGNSPLHF.

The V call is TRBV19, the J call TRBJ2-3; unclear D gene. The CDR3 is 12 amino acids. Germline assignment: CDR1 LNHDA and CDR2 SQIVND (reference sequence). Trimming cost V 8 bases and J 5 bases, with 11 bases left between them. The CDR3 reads CASGAGRDTQYF. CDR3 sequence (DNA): TGTGCCAGTGGAGCCGGGCGAGATACGCAGTATTTT.

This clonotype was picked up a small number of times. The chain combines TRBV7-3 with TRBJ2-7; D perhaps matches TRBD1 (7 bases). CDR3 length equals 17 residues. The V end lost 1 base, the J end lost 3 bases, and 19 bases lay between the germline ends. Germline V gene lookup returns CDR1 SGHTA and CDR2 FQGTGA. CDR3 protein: CASSLKTGQGDFYEQYF. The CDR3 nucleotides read TGTGCCAGCAGCTTAAAGACGGGGCAGGGGGACTTCTACGAGCAGTACTTC. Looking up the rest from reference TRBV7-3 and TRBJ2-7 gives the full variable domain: GAGVSQTPSNKVTEKGKYVELRCDPISGHTALYWYRQSLGQGPEFLIYFQGTGAADDSGLPNDRFFAVRPEGSVSTLKIQRTERGDSAVYLCASSLKTGQGDFYEQYFGPGTRLTVT.

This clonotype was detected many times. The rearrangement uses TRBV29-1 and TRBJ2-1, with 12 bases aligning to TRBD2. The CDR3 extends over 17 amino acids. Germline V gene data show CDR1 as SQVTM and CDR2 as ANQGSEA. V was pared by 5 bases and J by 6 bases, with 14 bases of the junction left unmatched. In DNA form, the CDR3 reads TGCAGCGTTCTACTAGCGGGGGGCCGTACCGCCCTCAATGAGCAGTTCTTC. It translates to CSVLLAGGRTALNEQFF.

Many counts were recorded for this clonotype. The CDR3 DNA reads as TGCGCCAGCAGCCAAGAAGGGTCGCCTAGCAATGAGCAGTTCTTC. Protein sequence: CASSQEGSPSNEQFF. The rearrangement uses TRBV4-3 and TRBJ2-1; D is unresolved. CDR1 and CDR2 from the germline V gene are LGHNA and YSLEER. Trimming pared 0 bases from V and 6 bases from J, leaving 12 bases between. This CDR3 comprises 15 residues.

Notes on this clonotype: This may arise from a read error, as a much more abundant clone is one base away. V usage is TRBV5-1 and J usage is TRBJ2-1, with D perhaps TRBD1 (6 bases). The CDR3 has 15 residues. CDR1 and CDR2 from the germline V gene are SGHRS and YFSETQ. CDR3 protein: CASSIQGRDYNKQFF. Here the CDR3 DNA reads TGCGCCAGCAGCATACAGGGTAGAGACTACAATAAGCAGTTCTTC.

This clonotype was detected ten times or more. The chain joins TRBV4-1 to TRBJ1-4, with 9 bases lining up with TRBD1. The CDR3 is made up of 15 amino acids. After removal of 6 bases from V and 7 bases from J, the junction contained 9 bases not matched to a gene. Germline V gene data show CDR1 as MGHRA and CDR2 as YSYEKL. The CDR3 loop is CASRLMDRGGEKLFF. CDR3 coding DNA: TGCGCCAGCAGGCTTATGGACAGGGGTGGTGAAAAACTGTTTTTT.

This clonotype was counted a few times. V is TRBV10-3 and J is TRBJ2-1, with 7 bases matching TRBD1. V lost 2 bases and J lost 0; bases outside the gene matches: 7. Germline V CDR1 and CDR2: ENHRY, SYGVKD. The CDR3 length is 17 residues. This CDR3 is CAISEETGPSSYNEQFF. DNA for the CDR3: TGTGCCATCAGTGAGGAGACAGGGCCGAGCTCCTACAATGAGCAGTTCTTC.

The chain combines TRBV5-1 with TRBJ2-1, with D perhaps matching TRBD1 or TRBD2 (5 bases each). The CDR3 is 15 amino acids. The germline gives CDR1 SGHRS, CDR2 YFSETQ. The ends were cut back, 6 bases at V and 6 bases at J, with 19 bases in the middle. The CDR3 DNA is TGCGCCAGCAACTACCGGGACGGTGGGGCCAATGAGCAGTTCTTC. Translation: CASNYRDGGANEQFF.

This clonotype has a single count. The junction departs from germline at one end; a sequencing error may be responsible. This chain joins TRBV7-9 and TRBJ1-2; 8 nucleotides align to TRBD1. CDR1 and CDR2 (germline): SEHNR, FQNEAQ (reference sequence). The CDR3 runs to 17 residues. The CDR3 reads CTSSPPMATGASYGYTF. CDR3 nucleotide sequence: TGTACCAGCAGCCCACCGATGGCGACAGGGGCTAGCTATGGCTACACCTTC.